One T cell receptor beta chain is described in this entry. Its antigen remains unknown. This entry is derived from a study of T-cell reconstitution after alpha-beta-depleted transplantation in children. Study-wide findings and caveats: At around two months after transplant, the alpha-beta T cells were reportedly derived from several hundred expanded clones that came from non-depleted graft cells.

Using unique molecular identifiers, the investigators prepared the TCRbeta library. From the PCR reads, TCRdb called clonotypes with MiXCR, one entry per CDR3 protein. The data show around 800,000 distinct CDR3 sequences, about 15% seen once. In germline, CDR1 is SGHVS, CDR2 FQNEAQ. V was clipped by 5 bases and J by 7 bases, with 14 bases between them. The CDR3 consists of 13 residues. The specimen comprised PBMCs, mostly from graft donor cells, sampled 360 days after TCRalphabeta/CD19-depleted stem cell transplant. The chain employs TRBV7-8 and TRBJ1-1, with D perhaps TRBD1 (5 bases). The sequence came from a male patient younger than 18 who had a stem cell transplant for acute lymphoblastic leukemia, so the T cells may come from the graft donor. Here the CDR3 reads CASSPPDSFEAFF. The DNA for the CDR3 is TGTGCCAGCAGCCCACCAGACAGCTTTGAAGCTTTCTTT.